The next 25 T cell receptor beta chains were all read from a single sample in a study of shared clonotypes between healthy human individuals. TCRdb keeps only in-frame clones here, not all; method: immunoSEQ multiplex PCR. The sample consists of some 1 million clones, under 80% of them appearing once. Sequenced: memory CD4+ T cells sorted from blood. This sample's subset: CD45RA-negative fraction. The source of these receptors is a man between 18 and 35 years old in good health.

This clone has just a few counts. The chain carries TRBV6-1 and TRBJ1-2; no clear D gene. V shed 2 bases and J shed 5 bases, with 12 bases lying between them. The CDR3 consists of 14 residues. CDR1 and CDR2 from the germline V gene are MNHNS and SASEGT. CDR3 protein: CASSEYVSGYGYTF. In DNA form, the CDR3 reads TGTGCCAGCAGTGAATATGTCTCTGGGTATGGCTACACCTTC.

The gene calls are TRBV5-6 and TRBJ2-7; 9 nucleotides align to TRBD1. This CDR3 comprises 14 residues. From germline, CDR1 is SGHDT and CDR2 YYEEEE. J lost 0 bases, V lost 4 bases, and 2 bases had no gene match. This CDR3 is CASSLDRGSYEQYF. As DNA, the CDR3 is TGTGCCAGCAGCCTGGACAGGGGCTCCTACGAGCAGTACTTC.

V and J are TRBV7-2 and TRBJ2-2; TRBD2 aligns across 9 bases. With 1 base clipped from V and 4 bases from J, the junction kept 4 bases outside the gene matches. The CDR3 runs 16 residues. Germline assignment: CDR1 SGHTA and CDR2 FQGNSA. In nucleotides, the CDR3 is TGTGCCAGCAGCTTAGGGGGAGCGGGGGGCACCGGGGAGCTGTTTTTT. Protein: CASSLGGAGGTGELFF. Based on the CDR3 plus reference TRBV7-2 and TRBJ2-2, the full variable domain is GAGVSQSPSNKVTEKGKDVELRCDPISGHTALYWYRQSLGQGLEFLIYFQGNSAPDKSGLPSDRFSAERTGGSVSTLTIQRTQQEDSAVYLCASSLGGAGGTGELFFGEGSRLTVL.

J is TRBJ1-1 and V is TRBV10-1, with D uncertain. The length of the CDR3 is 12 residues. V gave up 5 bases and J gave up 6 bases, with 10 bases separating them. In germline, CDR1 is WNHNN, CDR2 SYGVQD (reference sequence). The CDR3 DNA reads TGCGCCAGCAGTTCCGATAGGGCTGAAGCTTTCTTT. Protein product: CASSSDRAEAFF.

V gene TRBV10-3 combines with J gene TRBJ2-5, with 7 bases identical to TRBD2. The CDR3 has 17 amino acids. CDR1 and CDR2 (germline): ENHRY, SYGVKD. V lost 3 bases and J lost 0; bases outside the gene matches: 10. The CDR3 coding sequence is TGTGCCATCAGTGAAGTAATCGGGGGGACCTACCAAGAGACCCAGTACTTC. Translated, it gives CAISEVIGGTYQETQYF.

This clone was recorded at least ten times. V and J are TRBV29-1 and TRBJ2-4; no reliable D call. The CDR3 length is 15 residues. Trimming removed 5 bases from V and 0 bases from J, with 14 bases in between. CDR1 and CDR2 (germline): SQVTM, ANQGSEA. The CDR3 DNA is TGCAGCGTTCTTCATCACAGCCTAGCCAAAAACATTCAGTACTTC. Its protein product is CSVLHHSLAKNIQYF.

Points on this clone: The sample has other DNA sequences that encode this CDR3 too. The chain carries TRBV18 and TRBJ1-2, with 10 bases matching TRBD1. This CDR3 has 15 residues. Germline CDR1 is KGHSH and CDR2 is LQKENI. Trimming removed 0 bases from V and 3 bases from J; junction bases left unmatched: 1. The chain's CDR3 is CASSPPGQGYYGYTF. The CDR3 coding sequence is TGTGCCAGCTCACCACCGGGACAGGGGTACTATGGCTACACCTTC.

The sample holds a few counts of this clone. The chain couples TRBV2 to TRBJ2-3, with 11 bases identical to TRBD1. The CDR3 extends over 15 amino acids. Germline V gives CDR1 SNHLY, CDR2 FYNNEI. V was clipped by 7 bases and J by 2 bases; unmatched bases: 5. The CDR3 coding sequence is TGTGCCAGCACAAAGGGACAGGGGGTCACAGATACGCAGTATTTT. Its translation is CASTKGQGVTDTQYF.

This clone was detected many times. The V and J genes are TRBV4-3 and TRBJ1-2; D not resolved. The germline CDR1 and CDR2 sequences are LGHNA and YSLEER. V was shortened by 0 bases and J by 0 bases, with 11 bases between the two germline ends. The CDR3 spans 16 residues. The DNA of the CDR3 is TGCGCCAGCAGCCAAGATCTGGCGTTAGCTAACTATGGCTACACCTTC. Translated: CASSQDLALANYGYTF.

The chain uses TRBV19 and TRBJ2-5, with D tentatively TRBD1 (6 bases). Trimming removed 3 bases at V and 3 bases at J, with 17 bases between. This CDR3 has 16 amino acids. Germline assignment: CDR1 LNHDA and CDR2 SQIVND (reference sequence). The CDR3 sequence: CASSIRNGQRKETQYF. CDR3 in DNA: TGTGCCAGTAGTATCCGAAATGGACAGAGAAAAGAGACCCAGTACTTC. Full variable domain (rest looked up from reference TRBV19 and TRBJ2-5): DGGITQSPKYLFRKEGQNVTLSCEQNLNHDAMYWYRQDPGQGLRLIYYSQIVNDFQKGDIAEGYSVSREKKESFPLTVTSAQKNPTAFYLCASSIRNGQRKETQYFGPGTRLLVL.

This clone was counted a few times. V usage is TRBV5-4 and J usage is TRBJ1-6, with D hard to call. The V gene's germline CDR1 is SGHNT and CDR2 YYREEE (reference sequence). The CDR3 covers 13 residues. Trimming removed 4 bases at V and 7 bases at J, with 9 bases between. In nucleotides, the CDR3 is TGTGCCAGCAGCCCTAATCAGAATTCACCCCTCCACTTT. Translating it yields CASSPNQNSPLHF.

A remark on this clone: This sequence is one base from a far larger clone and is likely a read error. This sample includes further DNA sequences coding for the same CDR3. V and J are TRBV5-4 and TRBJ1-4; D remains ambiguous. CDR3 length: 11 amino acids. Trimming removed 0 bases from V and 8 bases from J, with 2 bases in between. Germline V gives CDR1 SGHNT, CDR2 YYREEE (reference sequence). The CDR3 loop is CASSLGEKLFF. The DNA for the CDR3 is TGTGCCAGCAGCTTGGGCGAAAAACTGTTTTTT. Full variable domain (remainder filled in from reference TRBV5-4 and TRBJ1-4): ETGVTQSPTHLIKTRGQQVTLRCSSQSGHNTVSWYQQALGQGPQFIFQYYREEENGRGNFPPRFSGLQFPNYSSELNVNALELDDSALYLCASSLGEKLFFGSGTQLSVL.

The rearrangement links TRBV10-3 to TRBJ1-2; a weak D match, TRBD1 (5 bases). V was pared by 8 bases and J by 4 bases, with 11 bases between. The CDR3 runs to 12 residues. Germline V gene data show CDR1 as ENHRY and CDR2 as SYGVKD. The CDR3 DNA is TGTGCCATCGGGACTGACAGCTATGGCTACACCTTC. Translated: CAIGTDSYGYTF.

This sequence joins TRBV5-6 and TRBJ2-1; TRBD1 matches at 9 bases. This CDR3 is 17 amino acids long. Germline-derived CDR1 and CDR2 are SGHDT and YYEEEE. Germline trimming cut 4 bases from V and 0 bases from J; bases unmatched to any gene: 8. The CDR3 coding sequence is TGTGCCAGCAGCACGTACAGGGGGCTTAGCTCCTACAATGAGCAGTTCTTC. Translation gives CASSTYRGLSSYNEQFF.

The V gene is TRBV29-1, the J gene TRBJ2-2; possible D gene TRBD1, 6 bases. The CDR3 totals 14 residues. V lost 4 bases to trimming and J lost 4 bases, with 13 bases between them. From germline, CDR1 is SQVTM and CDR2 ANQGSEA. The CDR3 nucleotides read TGCAGCGTTGTTCCGGACAGCCCCACCGGGGAGCTGTTTTTT. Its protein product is CSVVPDSPTGELFF.

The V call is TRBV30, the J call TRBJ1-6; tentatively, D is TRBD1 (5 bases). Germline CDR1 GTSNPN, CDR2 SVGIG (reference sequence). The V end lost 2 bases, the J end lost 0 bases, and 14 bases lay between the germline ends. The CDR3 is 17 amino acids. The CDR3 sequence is CAWSRDRSSSYNSPLHF. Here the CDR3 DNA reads TGTGCCTGGAGTCGGGACCGCTCGAGCTCCTATAATTCACCCCTCCACTTT.

In DNA form, the CDR3 reads TGTGCCAGATTAAATGGGGGACAGGGGGCCCACAATGAGCAGTTCTTC. Encoded protein: CARLNGGQGAHNEQFF. The J gene is TRBJ2-1, the V gene TRBV5-3, with 12 nucleotides matching TRBD1. TRBV5-3 is treated as an ORF (open reading frame) with a function not yet certain. Trimming took 7 bases from V and 5 from J; bases not matched to a gene: 10. This CDR3 has 16 residues.

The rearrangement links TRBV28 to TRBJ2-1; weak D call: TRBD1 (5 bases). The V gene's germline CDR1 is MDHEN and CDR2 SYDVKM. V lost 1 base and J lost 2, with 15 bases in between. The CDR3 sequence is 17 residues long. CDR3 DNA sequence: TGTGCCAGCAGTTTATTCCGACAGAGACGGACCTACAATGAGCAGTTCTTC. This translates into CASSLFRQRRTYNEQFF.

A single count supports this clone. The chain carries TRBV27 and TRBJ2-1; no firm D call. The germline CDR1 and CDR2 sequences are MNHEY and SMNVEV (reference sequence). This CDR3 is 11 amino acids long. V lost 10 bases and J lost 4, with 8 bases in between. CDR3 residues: CATSEYNEQFF. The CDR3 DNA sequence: TGTGCCACCTCGGAGTACAATGAGCAGTTCTTC.

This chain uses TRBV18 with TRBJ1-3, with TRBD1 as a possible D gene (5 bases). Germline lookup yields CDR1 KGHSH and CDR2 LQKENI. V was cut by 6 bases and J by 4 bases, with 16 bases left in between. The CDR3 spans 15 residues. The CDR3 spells CASSPDTGPGNTIYF. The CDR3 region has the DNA TGTGCCAGCTCTCCTGACACAGGCCCCGGAAACACCATATATTTT.

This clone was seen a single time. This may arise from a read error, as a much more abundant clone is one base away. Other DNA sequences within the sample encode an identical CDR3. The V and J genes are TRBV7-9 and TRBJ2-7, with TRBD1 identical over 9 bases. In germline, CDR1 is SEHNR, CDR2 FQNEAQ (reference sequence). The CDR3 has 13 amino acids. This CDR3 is CASSSLDRGREYF. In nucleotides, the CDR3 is TGCGCCAGCAGCTCCCTGGACAGGGGAAGAGAGTACTTC.

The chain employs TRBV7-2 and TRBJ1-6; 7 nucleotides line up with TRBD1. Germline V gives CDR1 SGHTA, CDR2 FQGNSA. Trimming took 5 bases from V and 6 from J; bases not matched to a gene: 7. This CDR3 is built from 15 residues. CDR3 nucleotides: TGTGCCAGCAGCGCCGGGACAGCTATTAATTCACCCCTCCACTTT. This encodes CASSAGTAINSPLHF.

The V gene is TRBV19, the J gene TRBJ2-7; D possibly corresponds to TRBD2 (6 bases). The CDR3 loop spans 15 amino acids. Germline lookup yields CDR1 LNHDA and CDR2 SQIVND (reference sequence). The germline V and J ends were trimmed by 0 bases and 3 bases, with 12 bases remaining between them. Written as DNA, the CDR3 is TGTGCCAGTAGTATAGATCTCCAGGGACTCTACGAGCAGTACTTC. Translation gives CASSIDLQGLYEQYF. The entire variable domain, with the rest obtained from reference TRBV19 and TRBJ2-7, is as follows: DGGITQSPKYLFRKEGQNVTLSCEQNLNHDAMYWYRQDPGQGLRLIYYSQIVNDFQKGDIAEGYSVSREKKESFPLTVTSAQKNPTAFYLCASSIDLQGLYEQYFGPGTRLTVT.

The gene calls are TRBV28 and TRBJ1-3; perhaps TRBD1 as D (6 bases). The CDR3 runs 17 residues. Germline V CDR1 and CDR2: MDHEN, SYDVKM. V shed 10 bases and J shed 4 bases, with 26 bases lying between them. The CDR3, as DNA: TGTGCCACCGCATACCGGGGGATACAGGGTCTCGGAAACACCATATATTTT. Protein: CATAYRGIQGLGNTIYF.

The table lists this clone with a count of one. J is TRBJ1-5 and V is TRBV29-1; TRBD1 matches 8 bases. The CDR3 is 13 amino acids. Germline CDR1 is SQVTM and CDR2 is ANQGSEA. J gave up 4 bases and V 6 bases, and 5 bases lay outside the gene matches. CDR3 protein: CSVQTGVNQPQHF. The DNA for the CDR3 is TGCAGCGTGCAGACAGGGGTGAATCAGCCCCAGCATTTT.